The source of this T cell receptor (beta chain) is a study of cytomegalovirus exposure and HLA in healthy donors. This CDR3 has 14 amino acids. Germline loops: CDR1 SGHDT, CDR2 YYEEEE. The V end was cut by 0 bases, the J end by 3 bases, with 6 bases between. PCR involved 60 Vbeta and 13 Jbeta primers. The table came from immunoSEQ multiplex PCR; TCRdb's copy has only in-frame clones and leaves some out. In the table there are about 160,000 clones, approximately 81% of which are singletons. The clonotype was recovered from a man aged 18-30 years in good health and CMV-seronegative. The gene calls are TRBV5-6 and TRBJ2-2; weak D call: TRBD1 (5 bases). The specimen sequenced was PBMCs. The CDR3, as DNA: TGTGCCAGCAGCTTGGGACAGTACACCGGGGAGCTGTTTTTT. Its translation: CASSLGQYTGELFF.